This T cell receptor (beta chain) was recovered during a study of T cells in Graves' hyperthyroidism and ophthalmopathy. Study at large: Peripheral blood was drawn at first diagnosis, prior to all treatment.

Germline loops: CDR1 GTSNPN, CDR2 SVGIG (reference sequence). This CDR3 contains 14 residues. The V end was cut by 0 bases, the J end by 2 bases, with 11 bases between. The study, taken as a whole, reports: Before onset, ophthalmopathy was predicted by the model a median 6.5 months earlier.

The source material, RNA transcripts, was used to amplify TCR beta CDR3 regions. RT-PCR in the first round (using the HTBI primer set) targeted the TCR CDR3. One entry per CDR3 protein, called by TCRdb with MiXCR from the multiplex PCR reads. The profile shows roughly 300,000 distinct CDR3 sequences, over 11% of them singletons. Notes on this clonotype: Its antigen is still unknown.

J is TRBJ2-7 and V is TRBV30, with D maybe TRBD2 (6 bases). The specimen was blood. This clonotype originated in a woman under 40 with Graves' hyperthyroidism. CDR3 sequence reads: CAWSVGGLTYEQYF. The DNA for the CDR3 is TGTGCCTGGAGTGTGGGGGGATTAACCTACGAGCAGTACTTC.